These 23 T cell receptor beta chains share one sample of origin, sequenced in a study of molecular identifiers for immune sequencing clone quantification. TCRdb fed the PCR reads into MiXCR, producing one record per CDR3 protein. The sample holds nearly 650,000 distinct CDR3 sequences, around 25% seen once. The sample comprised naive CD8+ T cells from blood, with Jurkat cell RNA spiked in. Stated subset: FACS-sorted CD8+CD4-CCR7+CD45RA+ naive T cells. The receptors were sampled from a human donor in good health. Some libraries in this study had Jurkat cell RNA spiked in.

In this sample, this clonotype turned up many times. The chain combines TRBV20-1 with TRBJ2-5; D is uncertain. V lost 3 bases, J lost 9 bases, and 14 bases lay in between. This CDR3 is built from 12 residues. The V gene's germline CDR1 is DFQATT and CDR2 SNEGSKA (reference sequence). The CDR3 DNA is TGCAGTGCTAGCGGCCAGCTTTTGGCCCAGTACTTC. This translates into CSASGQLLAQYF.

This sequence joins TRBV11-3 and TRBJ2-7, with a possible D match to TRBD1 (6 bases). This CDR3 spans 11 amino acids. V lost 10 bases and J 12 bases, leaving 19 bases between the germline ends. In germline, CDR1 is SGHNT, CDR2 YENEEA. For the CDR3, the DNA is TGTGCCACCCCCTGGGGCAGGGGTCGGTACTTC. This sequence encodes CATPWGRGRYF.

In its sample, this clonotype was seen many times. This chain uses TRBV21-1 with TRBJ1-1; the table's D call, TRBD1, has no DNA check behind it. TRBV21-1 is an annotated pseudogene. The CDR3 runs to 17 residues. CDR3 loop: CASSRPGQGGGDTEAFF. The DNA for the CDR3 is TGTGCCAGCAGCAGGCCGGGACAGGGAGGTGGCGACACTGAAGCTTTCTTT.

This clonotype was detected only a few times. The CDR3 coding sequence is TGTGCCAGTAGTATCACAGGGGCTCGGGAGCAGTTCTTC. Translation gives CASSITGAREQFF. V and J are TRBV19 and TRBJ2-1; TRBD1 agrees at 7 bases. V lost 3 bases to trimming and J lost 10 bases; unmatched junction nucleotides: 6. Germline values: CDR1 LNHDA, CDR2 SQIVND (reference sequence). The CDR3 is 13 residues long.

This clonotype was seen only a few times. V usage is TRBV29-1 and J usage is TRBJ2-7; TRBD1 might be the D (6 bases). The V end lost 4 bases, the J end lost 1 base, and 17 bases lay between the germline ends. The germline gives CDR1 SQVTM, CDR2 ANQGSEA. The CDR3 runs to 15 residues. As DNA, the CDR3 is TGCAGCGTTGGTTCAGGGGCAGGCTTATCCTACGAGCAGTACTTC. This translates into CSVGSGAGLSYEQYF.

Ten or more counts support this clonotype. The chain is built from TRBV7-9 and TRBJ2-3; D is possibly TRBD2 (7 bases). The ends were cut back, 1 base at V and 4 bases at J, with 18 bases in the middle. Per the germline V gene, CDR1 is SEHNR and CDR2 is FQNEAQ (reference sequence). The CDR3 runs 17 residues. The CDR3 sequence is CASSLGPVGGRPDTQYF. The CDR3, as DNA: TGTGCCAGCAGCTTAGGCCCTGTGGGGGGGCGGCCAGATACGCAGTATTTT.

This chain connects TRBV10-3 to TRBJ2-1; possible D gene TRBD2, 7 bases. V was shortened by 6 bases and J by 6 bases, with 15 bases between the two germline ends. The CDR3 has 14 residues. Germline loops: CDR1 ENHRY, CDR2 SYGVKD. This chain's CDR3 is CAISLGGAFNEQFF. The CDR3 coding sequence is TGTGCCATCAGCCTAGGGGGGGCCTTCAATGAGCAGTTCTTC.

In this sample, this clonotype turned up many times. V gene TRBV6-5 combines with J gene TRBJ1-4, with 9 bases aligning to TRBD1. With 6 bases clipped from V and 6 bases from J, the junction kept 5 bases outside the gene matches. Germline loops: CDR1 MNHEY, CDR2 SVGAGI. CDR3 length: 14 amino acids. The CDR3 bases are TGTGCCAGCAGCTGGGGACAGGGTGATGAAAAACTGTTTTTT. Translation: CASSWGQGDEKLFF.

This clonotype was counted ten times or more. The junction differs from germline at one of its ends, possibly a read error. The chain carries TRBV19 and TRBJ1-3, with D unclear. This CDR3 is built from 13 residues. Germline V gives CDR1 LNHDA, CDR2 SQIVND (reference sequence). CDR3 protein: CATTIGTGSTIYF. The CDR3 DNA is TGTGCCACCACAATAGGCACTGGAAGCACCATATATTTT. The whole variable domain, remainder taken from reference TRBV19 and TRBJ1-3, is DGGITQSPKYLFRKEGQNVTLSCEQNLNHDAMYWYRQDPGQGLRLIYYSQIVNDFQKGDIAEGYSVSREKKESFPLTVTSAQKNPTAFYLCATTIGTGSTIYFGEGSWLTVV.

This clonotype was seen many times. The chain has TRBV30 and TRBJ2-1; unclear D gene. V lost 2 bases and J 5 bases, leaving 7 bases between the germline ends. Germline lookup yields CDR1 GTSNPN and CDR2 SVGIG (reference sequence). The length of the CDR3 is 12 residues. CDR3 DNA: TGTGCCTGGAGTCCCCTTGACAATGAGCAGTTCTTC. It is translated as CAWSPLDNEQFF. The complete variable domain, with remaining parts taken from reference TRBV30 and TRBJ2-1, reads SQTIHQWPATLVQPVGSPLSLECTVEGTSNPNLYWYRQAAGRGLQLLFYSVGIGQISSEVPQNLSASRPQDRQFILSSKKLLLSDSGFYLCAWSPLDNEQFFGPGTRLTVL.

This clonotype was detected only a few times. The rearrangement joins TRBV9 to TRBJ2-7; 7 nucleotides match TRBD1. The CDR3 is 13 residues long. Per the germline V gene, CDR1 is SGDLS and CDR2 is YYNGEE. V dropped 4 bases and J dropped 5; count of bases not matched to a gene: 6. CDR3 DNA sequence: TGTGCCAGCAGCCCCGGGACAGCCAACGAGCAGTACTTC. It specifies CASSPGTANEQYF.

A few counts support this clonotype. The chain uses TRBV4-1 and TRBJ2-3; unclear D gene. The CDR3 runs to 12 residues. With 7 bases removed from V and 6 bases from J, the gap between germline ends came to 11 bases. In germline, CDR1 is MGHRA, CDR2 YSYEKL. This CDR3 is CASTDLADTQYF. The DNA for the CDR3 is TGCGCCAGCACTGATTTAGCCGATACGCAGTATTTT.

V gene TRBV28 combines with J gene TRBJ2-7, with 11 positions matching TRBD1. CDR1 and CDR2 (germline): MDHEN, SYDVKM. The CDR3 length is 16 residues. The V segment lost 3 bases and the J segment 7 bases; nucleotides outside the gene matches: 11. The chain's CDR3 is CASSLSKLDRGREQYF. CDR3 nucleotide sequence: TGTGCCAGCAGTTTGAGTAAGTTGGACAGGGGGCGAGAGCAGTACTTC.

This clonotype was seen at least ten times. This chain links TRBV5-6 with TRBJ1-1; D is ambiguous. The CDR3 sequence is 14 residues long. Germline V gene lookup returns CDR1 SGHDT and CDR2 YYEEEE. V shed 3 bases and J shed 7 bases, with 16 bases lying between them. Here the CDR3 DNA reads TGTGCCAGCAGCTGGTATTCCGATTGGGGTGAAGCTTTCTTT. Its translation is CASSWYSDWGEAFF. The whole variable domain, filled in from reference TRBV5-6 and TRBJ1-1, reads DAGVTQSPTHLIKTRGQQVTLRCSPKSGHDTVSWYQQALGQGPQFIFQYYEEEERQRGNFPDRFSGHQFPNYSSELNVNALLLGDSALYLCASSWYSDWGEAFFGQGTRLTVV.

As regards this clonotype: A much bigger clone sits one base away, suggesting this may be a read error. Here the CDR3 omits its conserved ending phenylalanine or tryptophan, so a read error is the likely source. This rearrangement joins TRBV13 to TRBJ2-7; 7 positions agree with TRBD1. From germline, CDR1 is PRHDT and CDR2 FYEKMQ (reference sequence). The J segment lost 5 bases and the V segment lost 5 bases, leaving 6 bases of the junction unmatched. The CDR3 runs 13 residues. The CDR3 is CASSARQGHEQYS. CDR3 coding DNA: TGTGCCAGCAGCGCCCGACAGGGCCACGAGCAGTACTCC.

This clonotype showed up many times. The V and J genes are TRBV6-4 and TRBJ1-2; D unresolved. This CDR3 is built from 12 residues. Germline V gene sequence: CDR1 MRHNA, CDR2 SNTAGT. V was shortened by 8 bases and J by 5 bases, with 12 bases between the two germline ends. CDR3 protein: CASWAQAYGYTF. In nucleotides, the CDR3 is TGTGCCAGCTGGGCACAAGCGTATGGCTACACCTTC.

A remark on this clonotype: This sequence may be a read error, since a much larger clone differs from it by one base. J is TRBJ2-7 and V is TRBV12-3 or TRBV12-4; no clear D. Trimming cost V 7 bases and J 3 bases, with 13 bases left between them. This CDR3 is 13 amino acids long. The CDR3 is CASKLDGVYEQYF. CDR3 coding DNA: TGTGCCAGCAAACTGGACGGAGTCTACGAGCAGTACTTC.

The chain has TRBV10-3 and TRBJ2-7; D perhaps matches TRBD1 (6 bases). Trimming took off 0 bases at V and 7 bases at J, with 16 bases between the two ends. CDR1 is ENHRY, CDR2 SYGVKD, per germline. The CDR3 has 15 residues. For the CDR3, the DNA is TGTGCCATCAGTGAGTCGGCCCAGGGGATGGCAGAGCAGTACTTC. It translates to CAISESAQGMAEQYF.

The table lists this clonotype with a few counts. The chain has TRBV7-2 and TRBJ2-7; TRBD1 or TRBD2 may be the D gene (5 bases each). CDR1 and CDR2 (germline): SGHTA, FQGNSA. The germline V and J ends were trimmed by 5 bases and 3 bases, with 17 bases remaining between them. The CDR3 has 15 residues. Written as DNA, the CDR3 is TGTGCCAGCAGCGCAACATCTGGGGGAGTCTACGAGCAGTACTTC. Amino acids: CASSATSGGVYEQYF.

This clonotype was detected ten times or more. The chain carries TRBV27 and TRBJ2-5; D might be TRBD2 (5 bases). Germline V lookup: CDR1 MNHEY, CDR2 SMNVEV (reference sequence). The V gene lost 5 bases and the J gene lost 2 bases, with 12 bases spanning the gap. This CDR3 contains 14 residues. The CDR3 sequence is CASSPGVLQETQYF. In DNA, the CDR3 is TGTGCCAGCAGTCCCGGGGTCCTGCAAGAGACCCAGTACTTC.

This clonotype was recorded at least ten times. The V and J genes are TRBV9 and TRBJ2-3; TRBD1 might be the D (5 bases). Germline V gene lookup returns CDR1 SGDLS and CDR2 YYNGEE. V lost 0 bases to trimming and J lost 4 bases, with 12 bases between them. The CDR3 loop spans 15 amino acids. This chain's CDR3 is CASSVAWGSSDTQYF. The CDR3 coding sequence is TGTGCCAGCAGCGTAGCCTGGGGCAGCTCAGATACGCAGTATTTT.

This sequence joins TRBV27 and TRBJ2-7; D gene uncertain. The V gene lost 0 bases and the J gene lost 3 bases, with 6 bases spanning the gap. Germline V CDR1 and CDR2: MNHEY, SMNVEV (reference sequence). The CDR3 consists of 13 residues. For the CDR3, the DNA is TGTGCCAGCAGTTTATCCAGAAACTACGAGCAGTACTTC. It is translated as CASSLSRNYEQYF.

Worth noting for this clonotype: A much larger clone differs from this one at a single base, so this may be a read error. The gene calls are TRBV3-1 and TRBJ1-5; no clear D. The CDR3 loop spans 15 amino acids. The germline V gene encodes CDR1 LGHDT and CDR2 YNNKEL (reference sequence). As DNA, the CDR3 is TGTGCCAGCAGCCAAGTTTTGGGTAGCAATCAGACCCAGCATTTT. This gives the protein CASSQVLGSNQTQHF.